This TCR beta chain was obtained from a study of T cells in Graves' hyperthyroidism and ophthalmopathy. Overall study results and limits: A model built on 13 V-J features separated ophthalmopathy from stable hyperthyroidism. With a median lead of around 5.9 months before onset, the model predicted ophthalmopathy. Within blood appeared most thyroid clonotypes that had expanded above 0.001.

To note about this clonotype: Its antigen remains unknown.

In making diagnoses, clinical symptoms, serum thyroxine and TRAb, thyroid ultrasound and orbital computed tomography were all used. Trimming removed 0 bases from V and 3 bases from J; junction bases left unmatched: 9. Germline CDR1 reads SGHKS; CDR2 reads YYEKEE (reference sequence). This CDR3 is 18 amino acids long. Amplification of TCR beta CDR3 regions used RNA as the template. In the first-round RT-PCR of the TCR CDR3, the HTBI primer set was used. Each CDR3 protein gets one entry after TCRdb re-called the multiplex PCR reads with MiXCR. The data show a few hundred thousand distinct CDR3 sequences, under 60% seen once.

The J gene is TRBJ2-7, the V gene TRBV5-5, with 13 nucleotides matching TRBD2. This TCR was recovered from a woman between 18 and 29 years old with Graves' hyperthyroidism. The specimen was peripheral blood or thyroid tissue (not recorded which). The DNA of the CDR3 is TGTGCCAGCAGCTTGGTAAGACTAGCGGGAGGTTCGAACTACGAGCAGTACTTC. As protein: CASSLVRLAGGSNYEQYF. Complete variable domain (other parts from reference TRBV5-5 and TRBJ2-7): DAGVTQSPTHLIKTRGQQVTLRCSPISGHKSVSWYQQVLGQGPQFIFQYYEKEERGRGNFPDRFSARQFPNYSSELNVNALLLGDSALYLCASSLVRLAGGSNYEQYFGPGTRLTVT.